The 9 T cell receptor beta chains below all came from one sample that was sequenced in a study of post-analysis software for immune sequencing data (dated by TCRdb to the mid-2010s). Study-level results and caveats: Several TRBV segments, including TRBV5-6, TRBV5-1 and TRBV20-1, were significantly more frequent in patients than controls.

Antigens of these TCRs are unknown. The library was made by PCR. For sequencing, an Illumina HiSeq 2500 was employed. To reduce PCR and sequencing biases, unique molecular identifiers were incorporated into the TCR beta cDNA libraries. TCRdb trimmed the raw reads at Q25, called clones with MiXCR and kept productive beta chains. Each record represents a unique CDR3 protein, reported with the most common genes and DNA among its rows. This sample has roughly 700,000 distinct CDR3 sequences in its table, and approximately 30% of those were observed once. The ten largest make up 0.5% to 0.6% of the sample. The sample comprised blood. The origin of the receptors is a girl aged 10-17 years with multiple sclerosis.

This clonotype showed up just a few times. This chain uses TRBV6-1 with TRBJ2-5; no firm D call. Trimming cost V 6 bases and J 9 bases, with 17 bases left between them. CDR1 and CDR2 from the germline V gene are MNHNS and SASEGT. The CDR3 has 13 amino acids. The chain's CDR3 is CASRPDALAAQYF. The CDR3 DNA sequence: TGTGCCAGCAGGCCGGACGCCCTGGCGGCCCAGTACTTC.

This clonotype came up once. The rearrangement uses TRBV28 and TRBJ1-6; unclear D gene. The CDR3 runs to 15 residues. Germline CDR1 reads MDHEN; CDR2 reads SYDVKM. Trimming cost V 1 base and J 7 bases, with 11 bases left between them. The CDR3 is CASSLSMGTNSPLHF. In nucleotides, the CDR3 is TGTGCCAGCAGTTTATCGATGGGAACCAATTCACCCCTCCACTTT.

This chain uses TRBV29-1 with TRBJ1-4; TRBD1 might be the D (5 bases). Deletions cut 5 bases from V and 0 bases from J, with 16 bases between. Germline V gene sequence: CDR1 SQVTM, CDR2 ANQGSEA. The CDR3 has 16 residues. CDR3 region: CSVLRDSGATNEKLFF. CDR3 DNA: TGCAGCGTTCTCAGGGACTCGGGAGCAACTAATGAAAAACTGTTTTTT.

This clonotype was seen a handful of times. The chain links TRBV20-1 to TRBJ2-5, with D perhaps TRBD1 (5 bases). CDR3 size: 15 residues. Per the germline V gene, CDR1 is DFQATT and CDR2 is SNEGSKA (reference sequence). V lost 3 bases to trimming and J lost 5 bases, with 19 bases between them. The CDR3 region is CSARVPGWEAETQYF. The CDR3 coding sequence is TGCAGTGCTAGGGTTCCAGGGTGGGAAGCGGAGACCCAGTACTTC.

The rearrangement links TRBV7-9 to TRBJ2-1, with D possibly TRBD2 on 6 matching bases. CDR3 size: 12 residues. Germline V gene lookup returns CDR1 SEHNR and CDR2 FQNEAQ (reference sequence). The V and J ends lost 5 bases and 13 bases respectively, with 15 bases between them. CDR3 protein: CASSGGRETQFF. DNA of the CDR3: TGTGCCAGCAGCGGGGGGAGAGAGACCCAGTTCTTC.

In its sample, this clonotype was seen a few times. The chain links TRBV7-2 to TRBJ2-7, with TRBD1 identical over 7 bases. This CDR3 has 15 amino acids. In germline, CDR1 is SGHTA, CDR2 FQGNSA. Trimming at V came to 2 bases and at J to 3 bases, leaving 7 bases not matched to a gene. CDR3 in DNA: TGTGCCAGCAGCTTACCCGACAGGGCCGACTACGAGCAGTACTTC. Translated: CASSLPDRADYEQYF. Variable domain in full (rest from reference TRBV7-2 and TRBJ2-7): GAGVSQSPSNKVTEKGKDVELRCDPISGHTALYWYRQSLGQGLEFLIYFQGNSAPDKSGLPSDRFSAERTGGSVSTLTIQRTQQEDSAVYLCASSLPDRADYEQYFGPGTRLTVT.

This clonotype showed up just once. The J gene is TRBJ1-1, the V gene TRBV20-1; D is unresolved. Germline CDR1 DFQATT, CDR2 SNEGSKA (reference sequence). V dropped 4 bases and J dropped 4 bases, with 19 bases sitting between them. This CDR3 spans 15 amino acids. The CDR3 protein is CSATNTRRRGTEAFF. In nucleotides, the CDR3 is TGCAGTGCTACGAACACCAGACGACGGGGCACTGAAGCTTTCTTT.

This clonotype was seen only a few times. J is TRBJ2-1 and V is TRBV27, with TRBD2 matching over 8 bases. Germline V lookup: CDR1 MNHEY, CDR2 SMNVEV (reference sequence). V shed 3 bases and J 4 bases; nucleotides not matched to a gene: 2. The CDR3 spans 14 residues. CDR3 DNA: TGTGCCAGCAGTTTTCGCGGGGGGTACAATGAGCAGTTCTTC. Protein sequence: CASSFRGGYNEQFF.

This clonotype was picked up a small number of times. The gene calls are TRBV15 and TRBJ2-1; 8 bases are shared with TRBD1. The CDR3 runs 14 residues. V shed 8 bases, J shed 4 bases, and the junction held 7 bases outside the gene matches. The V gene's germline CDR1 is LNHNV and CDR2 YYDKDF (reference sequence). The CDR3 protein is CATCRDRSYNEQFF. CDR3 nucleotides: TGTGCCACCTGCCGGGACAGGAGTTACAATGAGCAGTTCTTC.